This TCR beta chain was sequenced during a study of control samples from healthy donors and cancer patients. This clone was recorded once. Some clones are missing from TCRdb's copy, which holds only in-frame ones; the method was immunoSEQ multiplex PCR. The sample has some 80,000 clones, about 90% seen once. V was clipped by 6 bases and J by 7 bases, with 13 bases between them. This CDR3 comprises 12 residues. CDR1 is SGHDT and CDR2 is YYEEEE in the germline V gene. The source material was PBMCs. This chain links TRBV5-6 with TRBJ2-5; a weak D match, TRBD2 (5 bases). This receptor was identified in a woman aged 60 to 75 with head and neck cancer. This CDR3 reads CASTNRGGTQYF. The CDR3 DNA reads TGTGCCAGCACCAACCGAGGAGGGACCCAGTACTTC.